This T cell receptor (beta chain) was sequenced during a study of control samples from healthy donors and cancer patients. Trimming removed 6 bases from V and 3 bases from J, with 14 bases in between. There are 14 residues in the CDR3. Germline lookup yields CDR1 LNHDA and CDR2 SQIVND (reference sequence). The assay was immunoSEQ multiplex PCR, and TCRdb's table has in-frame clones only and misses some. The table shows tens of thousands of clones, with roughly 80% occurring only once. This TCR derives from a man aged 50-60 years in good health. What was sequenced was blood. The chain uses TRBV19 and TRBJ1-1; a weak D match, TRBD1 (5 bases). The CDR3 loop reads CASRGPWGDTEAFF. In DNA form, the CDR3 reads TGTGCCAGTAGGGGCCCGTGGGGCGACACTGAAGCTTTCTTT.